Listed below are T cell receptor beta chains from one sample, sequenced in a study of blood T cell repertoires in COVID-19. Some clones are missing from TCRdb's copy, which holds only in-frame ones; the method was immunoSEQ multiplex PCR. The data show around 61,000 clones, around 80% seen once. The sample comprised peripheral blood. Receptors originate from a man older than 75 with acute or convalescent COVID-19. The CDR3 runs from the conserved cysteine through the conserved F or W. Fields, in order: D gene, J gene, clone size, V gene, CDR3 protein, CDR3 DNA. The D gene is left open where the match is weak. For some rows the clone size is stated as once, few or many, or as a class when expanded; others skip it.

NA,TRBJ2-1,NA,TRBV7-2,CASSIWTSGGGEQFF,TGTGCCAGCAGCATTTGGACTAGTGGGGGCGGTGAGCAGTTCTTC
NA,TRBJ1-2,NA,TRBV9,CASSVWAGQGYTF,TGTGCCAGCAGCGTTTGGGCAGGTCAGGGCTACACCTTC
NA,TRBJ1-2,NA,TRBV4-2,CASSQEPTVFGYTF,TGTGCCAGCAGCCAAGAGCCGACAGTCTTTGGCTACACCTTC
TRBD1,TRBJ1-1,NA,TRBV27,CASSLSRQGFLAFF,TGTGCCAGCAGTTTATCGAGACAGGGCTTTTTAGCTTTCTTT
NA,TRBJ2-7,NA,TRBV7-2,CASSLVPGLSNEQYF,TGTGCCAGCAGCTTAGTTCCGGGACTGTCCAACGAGCAGTACTTC
TRBD1,TRBJ2-7,once,TRBV7-8,CASSPAWTGPYEQYF,TGTGCCAGCAGCCCCGCGTGGACAGGCCCCTACGAGCAGTACTTC
NA,TRBJ2-1,NA,TRBV6-5,CASTRARYYNEQFF,TGTGCCAGCACGCGAGCCCGTTACTACAATGAGCAGTTCTTC
NA,TRBJ1-4,NA,TRBV14,CASRASRGTNEKLFF,TGTGCCAGCAGAGCCTCCCGGGGAACTAATGAAAAACTGTTTTTT
TRBD2,TRBJ2-1,NA,TRBV4-1,CASSQDKSLAGGNNEQFF,TGCGCCAGCAGCCAAGATAAATCCCTAGCGGGGGGAAACAATGAGCAGTTCTTC
NA,TRBJ1-2,NA,TRBV5-6,CASSLAGNYGYTF,TGTGCCAGCAGCTTGGCGGGGAACTATGGCTACACCTTC
NA,TRBJ1-2,NA,TRBV18,CASSPPIREGGYTF,TGTGCCAGCTCACCACCTATCCGGGAGGGTGGCTACACCTTC